The next 13 T cell receptor beta chains were all read from a single sample in a study of beta chain features in type 1 diabetes. Expressed TCRB transcripts were sequenced after all isolated RNA was converted to cDNA. The assay was immunoSEQ multiplex PCR, and TCRdb's table has in-frame clones only and misses some. The table includes a few hundred thousand clones, around 9.6% detected once. The antigens of these receptors remain unknown. Study results and limitations: Patients with Type 1 diabetes showed moderately but significantly shorter TCRB CDR3s in all four CD4+ subsets.

The source material was central memory CD4+ T cells from blood. The source is a man in his thirties or forties with type 1 diabetes.

About this clone: Other nucleotide sequences from this sample produce the same CDR3. V is TRBV18 and J is TRBJ2-5; D not resolved. V lost 3 bases and J lost 0, with 5 bases in between. The germline V gene encodes CDR1 KGHSH and CDR2 LQKENI. The CDR3 has 13 residues. In DNA, the CDR3 is TGTGCCAGCTCACCTTCGTACCAAGAGACCCAGTACTTC. This translates into CASSPSYQETQYF.

This chain connects TRBV19 to TRBJ2-7; D gene unclear. The length of the CDR3 is 11 residues. The ends were cut back, 1 base at V and 6 bases at J, with 4 bases in the middle. CDR1 is LNHDA and CDR2 is SQIVND in the germline V gene (reference sequence). CDR3 nucleotides: TGTGCCAGTAGTATAGGAGGCGAGCAGTACTTC. Its protein product is CASSIGGEQYF.

The V call is TRBV7-8, the J call TRBJ2-2; 13 bases are shared with TRBD2. This CDR3 is built from 21 residues. Germline V gives CDR1 SGHVS, CDR2 FQNEAQ. V trimming: 5 bases; J trimming: 0 bases; junction bases outside the gene matches: 15. The CDR3 DNA follows: TGTGCCAGCAGCGGTACTATCTATGGACTAGCGGGAGATTCGAACACCGGGGAGCTGTTTTTT. Amino acid sequence: CASSGTIYGLAGDSNTGELFF.

The chain combines TRBV7-2 with TRBJ1-2, with 11 bases aligning to TRBD1. In germline, CDR1 is SGHTA, CDR2 FQGNSA. The V segment lost 6 bases and the J segment 5 bases; nucleotides outside the gene matches: 8. This CDR3 is built from 15 residues. The CDR3 nucleotides are TGTGCCAGCAGGGCCGGGACAGGGGGTGGATATGGCTACACCTTC. It codes for CASRAGTGGGYGYTF.

A few counts support this clone. One end of the junction does not line up with germline, which may come from a read error. This chain joins TRBV7-9 and TRBJ2-5, with D possibly called TRBD1 or TRBD2 (5 bases each). Germline V gene sequence: CDR1 SEHNR, CDR2 FQNEAQ (reference sequence). The CDR3 is 15 residues long. CDR3 sequence: CASSLAGTYQETQYF. CDR3 bases: TGTGCCAGCAGCCTAGCCGGGACCTACCAAGAGACCCAGTACTTC.

The V call is TRBV2, the J call TRBJ1-4; D unclear. The CDR3 spans 14 residues. Trimming cost V 6 bases and J 9 bases, with 17 bases left between them. Germline-derived CDR1 and CDR2 are SNHLY and FYNNEI. The chain's CDR3 is CASSLDGGGKKLFF. The CDR3 DNA reads TGTGCCAGCAGCCTGGACGGAGGCGGCAAAAAACTGTTTTTT.

The chain has TRBV6-6 and TRBJ1-1; maybe TRBD1 (6 bases). In germline, CDR1 is MNHNY, CDR2 SVGAGI (reference sequence). The CDR3 is 13 residues long. Trimming removed 5 bases at V and 7 bases at J, with 14 bases between. The CDR3 protein is CASSAEGGSEAFF. CDR3 coding DNA: TGTGCCAGCAGTGCAGAGGGGGGCAGTGAAGCTTTCTTT.

This clone came up a few times. The chain carries TRBV28 and TRBJ1-3; tentative D call: TRBD1 (6 bases). V was pared by 7 bases and J by 2 bases, with 12 bases between. The CDR3 runs to 14 residues. Per germline, CDR1 MDHEN and CDR2 SYDVKM. Here the CDR3 reads CASNLPGAGNTIYF. DNA for the CDR3: TGTGCCAGCAACTTACCAGGGGCTGGAAACACCATATATTTT.

This sequence joins TRBV28 and TRBJ1-2; 7 positions match TRBD1. Trimming removed 4 bases from V and 4 bases from J; junction bases left unmatched: 12. The germline CDR1 and CDR2 sequences are MDHEN and SYDVKM. The CDR3 sequence is 16 residues long. The CDR3 loop is CASSSSGTAVLYGYTF. Written as DNA, the CDR3 is TGTGCCAGCAGTTCCTCCGGGACAGCGGTACTCTATGGCTACACCTTC.

This clone was recorded at least ten times. This chain uses TRBV4-1 with TRBJ2-1; D might be TRBD2 (5 bases). Germline CDR1 MGHRA, CDR2 YSYEKL. This CDR3 spans 15 amino acids. The ends were cut back, 4 bases at V and 3 bases at J, with 13 bases in the middle. Here the CDR3 reads CASSPQQRIYNEQFF. The CDR3 nucleotides read TGCGCCAGCAGCCCCCAGCAGCGGATCTACAATGAGCAGTTCTTC.

This clone has more than one count but fewer than ten. The J gene is TRBJ1-1, the V gene TRBV5-1, with 8 bases aligning to TRBD1. J lost 1 base, V lost 4 bases, and 3 bases had no gene match. This CDR3 has 14 amino acids. CDR1 SGHRS and CDR2 YFSETQ come from the germline V gene. In nucleotides, the CDR3 is TGCGCCAGCAGCCCGGGACAGGCGAACACTGAAGCTTTCTTT. Translated: CASSPGQANTEAFF. Looking up the rest from reference TRBV5-1 and TRBJ1-1 gives the full variable domain: KAGVTQTPRYLIKTRGQQVTLSCSPISGHRSVSWYQQTPGQGLQFLFEYFSETQRNKGNFPGRFSGRQFSNSRSEMNVSTLELGDSALYLCASSPGQANTEAFFGQGTRLTVV.

This clone appeared a few times. The chain uses TRBV28 and TRBJ1-2; 9 nucleotides align to TRBD1. V dropped 5 bases and J dropped 8; count of bases not matched to a gene: 24. The length of the CDR3 is 19 residues. CDR1 is MDHEN, CDR2 SYDVKM, per germline. This chain's CDR3 is CASSESTGQGIGGGLGYTF. The CDR3 nucleotides read TGTGCCAGCAGTGAATCCACGGGACAGGGTATAGGAGGGGGCCTAGGCTACACCTTC.

The rearrangement joins TRBV18 to TRBJ1-5, with TRBD1 matching over 11 bases. Germline CDR1 reads KGHSH; CDR2 reads LQKENI. This CDR3 region has 17 residues. J gave up 2 bases and V 6 bases, and 9 bases lay outside the gene matches. CDR3 in DNA: TGTGCCAGCTCCCCGGGACAGGGGGGAGTTGGCAATCAGCCCCAGCATTTT. This encodes CASSPGQGGVGNQPQHF.